These 11 T cell receptor beta chains share one sample of origin, sequenced in a study of T cell responses to AZD1222 COVID-19 vaccine. Measured with immunoSEQ multiplex PCR; TCRdb has only the in-frame clones, and not every one. The table includes about 97,000 clones, about 88% detected once. The sequencing here drew on peripheral blood, taken on day 0 of AZD1222 vaccination. The origin of the receptors is an adult in good health.

V and J are TRBV19 and TRBJ2-2, with D perhaps given as TRBD1 or TRBD2 (5 bases each). V lost 10 bases and J 6 bases, leaving 15 bases between the germline ends. The CDR3 is made up of 13 amino acids. In germline, CDR1 is LNHDA, CDR2 SQIVND (reference sequence). In DNA, the CDR3 is TGTGCCACCTCAGGGACCGCCGCCGGGGAGCTGTTTTTT. Protein sequence: CATSGTAAGELFF.

The rearrangement uses TRBV7-9 and TRBJ2-1; TRBD2 is a possible D gene (6 bases). The CDR3 has 15 residues. Trimming took 1 base from V and 9 from J, leaving 16 bases between them. Germline CDR1 reads SEHNR; CDR2 reads FQNEAQ (reference sequence). The chain's CDR3 is CASSLGLAGGGEQFF. CDR3 nucleotide sequence: TGTGCCAGCAGCTTAGGCCTAGCCGGGGGTGGTGAGCAGTTCTTC.

J is TRBJ2-1 and V is TRBV21-1; the table's D call, TRBD1, was not checked against the DNA. TRBV21-1 is a pseudogene segment. The CDR3 is 18 amino acids. The chain's CDR3 is CASSKPNLDREVVNEQFF. The DNA of the CDR3 is TGTGCCAGCAGCAAGCCCAATCTCGACAGGGAGGTAGTCAATGAGCAGTTCTTC.

The V and J genes are TRBV30 and TRBJ2-2; 7 bases agree with TRBD1. The CDR3 is 15 residues long. V lost 5 bases, J lost 4 bases, and 10 bases stayed unmatched. From germline, CDR1 is GTSNPN and CDR2 SVGIG (reference sequence). The CDR3 region has the DNA TGTGCCTGGGGACAGGAGATAGGAAGCACCGGGGAGCTGTTTTTT. It codes for CAWGQEIGSTGELFF.

The J gene is TRBJ2-1, the V gene TRBV3-1 (or the pseudogene TRBV3-2); the match to TRBD2 covers 13 bases. V shed 1 base, J shed 8 bases, and the junction held 2 bases outside the gene matches. Germline V gene sequence: CDR1 LGHDT, CDR2 YNNKEL (reference sequence). The CDR3 spans 15 residues. CDR3 region: CASSQGTSGGDEQFF. CDR3 in DNA: TGTGCCAGCAGCCAAGGGACTAGCGGGGGTGATGAGCAGTTCTTC.

The chain uses TRBV7-9 and TRBJ2-2; D call uncertain. The CDR3 runs to 13 residues. CDR1 is SEHNR and CDR2 is FQNEAQ in the germline V gene (reference sequence). The V gene lost 6 bases and the J gene lost 1 base, with 6 bases spanning the gap. The CDR3 loop is CASSWVNTGELFF. The DNA for the CDR3 is TGTGCCAGCAGTTGGGTGAACACCGGGGAGCTGTTTTTT.

The chain combines TRBV6-5 with TRBJ1-5; 9 bases fit TRBD1. This CDR3 has 15 residues. The germline V gene encodes CDR1 MNHEY and CDR2 SVGAGI. With V trimmed by 4 bases and J by 2 bases, 3 bases remained unmatched. DNA for the CDR3: TGTGCCAGCAGTTCACAGGGGGCGGGCAATCAGCCCCAGCATTTT. Its translation is CASSSQGAGNQPQHF.

The J gene is TRBJ1-1, the V gene TRBV6-5, with TRBD1 matching over 7 bases. V lost 0 bases to trimming and J lost 6 bases; unmatched junction nucleotides: 7. The CDR3 consists of 15 residues. Germline lookup yields CDR1 MNHEY and CDR2 SVGAGI. The CDR3 DNA sequence: TGTGCCAGCAGTTACTCGTGGACAGGAGAAGCTGAAGCTTTCTTT. Encoded protein: CASSYSWTGEAEAFF.

The J gene is TRBJ1-1, the V gene TRBV11-2; weak D call: TRBD1 (6 bases). V was pared by 3 bases and J by 6 bases, with 14 bases between. Germline V lookup: CDR1 SGHAT, CDR2 FQNNGV. The CDR3 runs 14 residues. The CDR3 nucleotides read TGTGCCAGCAGCTTCCCCGGACAGCTCTCTGAAGCTTTCTTT. It codes for CASSFPGQLSEAFF.

The genes are TRBV5-1 and TRBJ1-6; possible D gene TRBD1, 5 bases. The CDR3 covers 13 residues. Germline V gene data show CDR1 as SGHRS and CDR2 as YFSETQ. V dropped 5 bases and J dropped 7 bases, with 10 bases sitting between them. The chain's CDR3 is CASRQGVNSPLHF. CDR3 sequence (DNA): TGCGCCAGCAGGCAGGGCGTGAATTCACCCCTCCACTTT.

The CDR3 region is CATRTVEEAFF. The CDR3, as DNA: TGTGCCACAAGGACGGTGGAGGAAGCTTTCTTT. The genes are TRBV10-3 and TRBJ1-1; D gene ambiguous. The CDR3 is 11 residues long. Deletions cut 10 bases from V and 8 bases from J, with 14 bases between. Germline V gives CDR1 ENHRY, CDR2 SYGVKD.